This TCR beta chain was observed in a study of shared clonotypes between healthy human individuals. Investigators spread the genomic DNA of each subset evenly over several immunoSEQ plates. Assay: immunoSEQ multiplex PCR; the TCRdb copy retains only in-frame clones and omits some. In the table there are about a million clones, about 80% of which are singletons. The ends were cut back, 0 bases at V and 3 bases at J, with 12 bases in the middle. This CDR3 spans 16 amino acids. Germline lookup yields CDR1 SGHRS and CDR2 YFSETQ. Every donor was a Caucasian adult from Nashville, Tennessee. Only one count was recorded for this clone. What it recognizes is unknown. Points from the study as a whole: Larger estimated richness was generally seen in naive subsets than in memory subsets. Non-shared clonotypes had lower generation probabilities than those shared by all four donors.

The source of this sequence is a man between 18 and 29 years old in good health. Some clones in this sample may be carry-over from other donors' samples. The V call is TRBV5-1, the J call TRBJ2-2; the D gene could be TRBD1 or TRBD2 (5 bases each). Material for sequencing was memory CD4+ T cells from PBMCs. Subset reported: CD45RA-negative fraction. For the CDR3, the DNA is TGCGCCAGCAGCTTGGTGAGGGGTACGGACACCGGGGAGCTGTTTTTT. Amino acid sequence: CASSLVRGTDTGELFF.